This T cell receptor beta chain was obtained from a study of T cells in Graves' hyperthyroidism and ophthalmopathy. Duration under 3 months, a NOSPECS grade of at least 4, and a Clinical Activity Score of at least 3 characterized the ophthalmopathy patients. Fresh peripheral blood, around 11 ml of it, supplied the PBMCs. The CDR3 regions of TCR beta were amplified from RNA transcripts. A set of HTBI primers served as the primers for a first-round RT-PCR of the TCR CDR3. TCRdb analysed the multiplex PCR reads with MiXCR anew, one entry per CDR3 protein. Seen here are about 640,000 distinct CDR3 sequences, 20% to 25% observed once, and the top ten hold around a third. The CDR3 totals 16 residues. CDR1 and CDR2 (germline): MDHEN, SYDVKM. The V gene lost 6 bases and the J gene lost 0 bases, with 15 bases spanning the gap. This clonotype has only a few counts.

The specimen sequenced was blood. This TCR was sampled from a man aged 30 to 39 with Graves' ophthalmopathy. The genes are TRBV28 and TRBJ1-3; no firm D call. This chain's CDR3 is CASRSSRGSSGNTIYF. In nucleotides, the CDR3 is TGTGCCAGCAGAAGTAGCCGGGGAAGCTCTGGAAACACCATATATTTT.